These 22 T cell receptor beta chains came from one sample sequenced in a study of graft-versus-host responses after intestinal transplantation (dated by TCRdb to 2020 to 2022). Library creation used the immunoSEQ multiplex PCR assay. As stored in TCRdb, this immuneACCESS dataset retains in-frame rearrangements with V and J assigned. A fraction of the clones does not appear; measured against another copy, unresolved V genes explain less than half of the discrepancy, and the remainder lacks a known reason. Counted in this sample were 70,000 or so clones; approximately 80% of them appeared once. The ten top clones hold 0.39% of the sample. In the paper's terms, the time point label means: cells obtained before transplantation from donor or recipient. These receptors are not linked to any known antigen. The sequencing used unstimulated CD4+ T cells sorted from spleen or lymph node cells, collected before transplant. These receptor sequences come from a human donor who was the organ donor for an intestinal transplant.

The chain employs TRBV7-2 and TRBJ2-3, with 8 bases aligning to TRBD2. The CDR3 length is 14 residues. CDR1 and CDR2 (germline): SGHTA, FQGNSA. With 5 bases clipped from V and 6 bases from J, the junction kept 7 bases outside the gene matches. CDR3 nucleotides: TGTGCCAGCAGCGGACGGGGGGGCCGTGATACGCAGTATTTT. Translating gives CASSGRGGRDTQYF.

This clone was observed a handful of times. CDR3: CASSVGQGPGELFF. As DNA, the CDR3 is TGCGCCAGCAGCGTCGGGCAGGGCCCCGGGGAGCTGTTTTTT. The chain is built from TRBV5-1 and TRBJ2-2; possibly TRBD1 for D (5 bases). CDR1 and CDR2 (germline): SGHRS, YFSETQ. Trimming removed 4 bases at V and 6 bases at J, with 13 bases between. This CDR3 comprises 14 residues.

This chain joins TRBV10-3 and TRBJ2-7; TRBD2 might be the D (7 bases). Trimming took off 4 bases at V and 3 bases at J, with 13 bases between the two ends. CDR1 is ENHRY, CDR2 SYGVKD, per germline. CDR3 length: 14 amino acids. In DNA, the CDR3 is TGTGCCATCAGTGTTCGGGGGGCGTACTACGAGCAGTACGTC. Translated, it gives CAISVRGAYYEQYV.

V and J are TRBV10-1 and TRBJ2-5; 7 bases are a match to TRBD2. Germline V gene lookup returns CDR1 WNHNN and CDR2 SYGVQD (reference sequence). The CDR3 loop spans 15 amino acids. The V gene end was trimmed by 2 bases and the J gene end by 2 bases; junction bases not matched to a gene: 5. CDR3 sequence (DNA): TGCGCCAGCAGTGAGGCACGGGGGGTTCAAGAGACCCAGTACTTC. It yields the protein CASSEARGVQETQYF.

V gene TRBV27 combines with J gene TRBJ2-2, with TRBD1 matching 7 bases. Germline CDR1 MNHEY, CDR2 SMNVEV (reference sequence). Trimming removed 3 bases from V and 0 bases from J; junction bases left unmatched: 4. This CDR3 is built from 16 residues. The CDR3 DNA sequence: TGTGCCAGCAGTTTCGAGGGGGCCGCGAACACCGGGGAGCTGTTTTTT. Translated: CASSFEGAANTGELFF.

The rearrangement links TRBV2 to TRBJ2-1; TRBD2 agrees at 10 bases. Germline assignment: CDR1 SNHLY and CDR2 FYNNEI. The CDR3 is 14 amino acids. Trimming at V came to 2 bases and at J to 6 bases, leaving 1 base not matched to a gene. The CDR3: CASSELAGVNEQFF. CDR3 DNA sequence: TGTGCCAGCAGTGAACTAGCGGGGGTCAATGAGCAGTTCTTC.

The V and J genes are TRBV7-2 and TRBJ1-1; TRBD1 matches at 9 bases. J was trimmed by 2 bases and V by 3 bases; bases with no gene match: 4. In germline, CDR1 is SGHTA, CDR2 FQGNSA. The CDR3 is 15 residues long. CDR3 nucleotides: TGTGCCAGCAGCTTCGGGGGACAGGGAAACACTGAAGCTTTCTTT. This sequence encodes CASSFGGQGNTEAFF.

The chain couples TRBV25-1 to TRBJ1-1; D gene uncertain. V lost 1 base to trimming and J lost 10 bases, with 16 bases between them. CDR3 length: 14 amino acids. In germline, CDR1 is MGHDK, CDR2 SYGVNS. The CDR3 protein is CASSELSTPGGAFF. CDR3 in DNA: TGTGCCAGCAGTGAATTGAGCACCCCCGGCGGAGCTTTCTTT.

The chain employs TRBV10-3 and TRBJ2-2; the match to TRBD1 covers 7 bases. There are 13 residues in the CDR3. CDR1 is ENHRY and CDR2 is SYGVKD in the germline V gene. The V and J ends lost 7 bases and 7 bases, in that order; junction bases with no gene match: 6. CDR3 amino acids: CAINEGGVGELFF. The CDR3 DNA reads as TGTGCCATCAACGAAGGGGGCGTCGGGGAGCTGTTTTTT.

The genes are TRBV19 and TRBJ2-1; 10 nucleotides align to TRBD1. The junction had 5 bases not matched to a gene; V was cut back by 8 bases and J by 7 bases. This CDR3 contains 13 residues. The germline CDR1 and CDR2 sequences are LNHDA and SQIVND (reference sequence). The CDR3 is CASAGTGVNEQFF. The CDR3 bases are TGTGCCAGTGCCGGGACAGGGGTAAATGAGCAGTTCTTC.

This rearrangement joins TRBV7-2 to TRBJ2-1, with D uncertain. CDR3 length: 14 residues. Looked up from germline, CDR1 is SGHTA and CDR2 is FQGNSA. The germline V and J ends were trimmed by 4 bases and 4 bases, with 11 bases remaining between them. CDR3 nucleotides: TGTGCCAGCAGCTCCCAGGTCGCGTACAATGAGCAGTTCTTC. The encoded protein is CASSSQVAYNEQFF. The full variable domain, completed using reference TRBV7-2 and TRBJ2-1, is GAGVSQSPSNKVTEKGKDVELRCDPISGHTALYWYRQSLGQGLEFLIYFQGNSAPDKSGLPSDRFSAERTGGSVSTLTIQRTQQEDSAVYLCASSSQVAYNEQFFGPGTRLTVL.

The CDR3 DNA sequence: TGTGCCAGCAGCATCGGACAGGGGTTAGGAGAGACCCAGTACTTC. This gives the protein CASSIGQGLGETQYF. The chain uses TRBV7-6 and TRBJ2-5, with 9 bases identical to TRBD1. V shed 5 bases, J shed 4 bases, and the junction held 8 bases outside the gene matches. CDR3 size: 15 residues. From germline, CDR1 is SGHVS and CDR2 FNYEAQ. Together with reference TRBV7-6 and TRBJ2-5, the CDR3 gives the full variable domain: GAGVSQSPRYKVTKRGQDVALRCDPISGHVSLYWYRQALGQGPEFLTYFNYEAQQDKSGLPNDRFSAERPEGSISTLTIQRTEQRDSAMYRCASSIGQGLGETQYFGPGTRLLVL.

The CDR3 nucleotides are TGTGCCAGCAGCTTACTCGGGGGGACCAACACAGATACGCAGTATTTT. This codes for CASSLLGGTNTDTQYF. This chain links TRBV7-2 with TRBJ2-3; TRBD2 matches 7 bases. Germline V CDR1 and CDR2: SGHTA, FQGNSA. This CDR3 has 16 amino acids. The J segment lost 2 bases and the V segment lost 2 bases, leaving 7 bases of the junction unmatched.

This rearrangement joins TRBV19 to TRBJ1-1, with D possibly being TRBD1 (5 bases). Germline CDR1 LNHDA, CDR2 SQIVND (reference sequence). Deletions cut 3 bases from V and 4 bases from J, with 12 bases between. This CDR3 region has 14 residues. CDR3 sequence reads: CASSIGGTGTEAFF. The CDR3 coding sequence is TGTGCCAGTAGTATCGGGGGGACGGGCACTGAAGCTTTCTTT.

The chain uses TRBV5-6 and TRBJ1-5; D gene unclear. V lost 3 bases, J lost 4 bases, and 17 bases lay in between. Germline V gene lookup returns CDR1 SGHDT and CDR2 YYEEEE. This CDR3 contains 16 residues. CDR3 in DNA: TGTGCCAGCAGCTCGAAGACACTCCCGACGAATCAGCCCCAGCATTTT. Residues: CASSSKTLPTNQPQHF. The variable domain in full, with the rest retrieved from reference TRBV5-6 and TRBJ1-5, is DAGVTQSPTHLIKTRGQQVTLRCSPKSGHDTVSWYQQALGQGPQFIFQYYEEEERQRGNFPDRFSGHQFPNYSSELNVNALLLGDSALYLCASSSKTLPTNQPQHFGDGTRLSIL.

This clone turned up a few times. The chain recombines TRBV28 with TRBJ2-5; TRBD1 matches at 9 bases. This CDR3 is built from 14 residues. Unmatched junction bases numbered 2, after V lost 6 bases and J lost 0 bases. Per germline, CDR1 MDHEN and CDR2 SYDVKM. The CDR3 nucleotides are TGTGCCAGCAGCCGGGACAGGGACCAAGAGACCCAGTACTTC. Its protein is CASSRDRDQETQYF. Using reference TRBV28 and TRBJ2-5 for the parts outside the CDR3, the full variable domain is DVKVTQSSRYLVKRTGEKVFLECVQDMDHENMFWYRQDPGLGLRLIYFSYDVKMKEKGDIPEGYSVSREKKERFSLILESASTNQTSMYLCASSRDRDQETQYFGPGTRLLVL.

V usage is TRBV12-5 and J usage is TRBJ2-7; 7 bases agree with TRBD1. The ends lost 0 bases at V and 6 bases at J; junction bases unmatched: 8. Germline V gene data show CDR1 as LGHNT and CDR2 as FRNRAP. There are 15 residues in the CDR3. The CDR3 nucleotides are TGTGCTAGTGGTTTGGTATCAAGGGGGCAGTCCGAGCAGTACGTC. Translation: CASGLVSRGQSEQYV.

The gene calls are TRBV9 and TRBJ2-2, with 9 bases fitting TRBD2. The CDR3 is 16 residues long. V lost 4 bases, J lost 4 bases, and 8 bases stayed unmatched. The germline gives CDR1 SGDLS, CDR2 YYNGEE. The CDR3 spells CASSNPSGALTGELFF. CDR3 in DNA: TGTGCCAGCAGCAACCCTAGCGGGGCGCTCACCGGGGAGCTGTTTTTT.

DNA of the CDR3: TGTGCCAGTAGTATGGACAGGGAGACCCAGTACTTC. This sequence encodes CASSMDRETQYF. The chain carries TRBV19 and TRBJ2-5, with 7 bases identical to TRBD1. The CDR3 contains 12 residues. The V gene end was trimmed by 3 bases and the J gene end by 5 bases; junction bases not matched to a gene: 0. The germline V gene has CDR1 LNHDA and CDR2 SQIVND (reference sequence).

This clone was seen more than once but under ten times. V gene TRBV28 combines with J gene TRBJ1-6; no clear D. The CDR3 loop spans 12 amino acids. V was pared by 6 bases and J by 12 bases, with 12 bases between. Germline V lookup: CDR1 MDHEN, CDR2 SYDVKM. This CDR3 is CASSQAPGPLHF. DNA for the CDR3: TGTGCCAGCAGCCAAGCTCCGGGACCCCTCCACTTT. The full variable domain, in which reference TRBV28 and TRBJ1-6 provide the parts outside the CDR3, is DVKVTQSSRYLVKRTGEKVFLECVQDMDHENMFWYRQDPGLGLRLIYFSYDVKMKEKGDIPEGYSVSREKKERFSLILESASTNQTSMYLCASSQAPGPLHFGNGTRLTVT.

This chain links TRBV11-2 with TRBJ2-7, with 7 bases aligning to TRBD1. Germline-derived CDR1 and CDR2 are SGHAT and FQNNGV. Trimming cost V 0 bases and J 9 bases; bases outside gene matches: 14. The length of the CDR3 is 16 residues. The CDR3 region is CASSLDRLKTGFAQYV. Written as DNA, the CDR3 is TGTGCCAGCAGCTTAGATCGGTTGAAGACAGGGTTCGCGCAGTACGTC.

V and J are TRBV7-8 and TRBJ2-7; tentatively, D is TRBD2 (6 bases). Trimming pared 1 base from V and 0 bases from J, leaving 19 bases between. Per germline, CDR1 SGHVS and CDR2 FQNEAQ. CDR3 length equals 18 residues. The CDR3 protein is CASSLESARQDYSYEQYV. The CDR3 nucleotides read TGTGCCAGCAGCTTAGAATCAGCTAGGCAGGACTACTCCTACGAGCAGTACGTC.